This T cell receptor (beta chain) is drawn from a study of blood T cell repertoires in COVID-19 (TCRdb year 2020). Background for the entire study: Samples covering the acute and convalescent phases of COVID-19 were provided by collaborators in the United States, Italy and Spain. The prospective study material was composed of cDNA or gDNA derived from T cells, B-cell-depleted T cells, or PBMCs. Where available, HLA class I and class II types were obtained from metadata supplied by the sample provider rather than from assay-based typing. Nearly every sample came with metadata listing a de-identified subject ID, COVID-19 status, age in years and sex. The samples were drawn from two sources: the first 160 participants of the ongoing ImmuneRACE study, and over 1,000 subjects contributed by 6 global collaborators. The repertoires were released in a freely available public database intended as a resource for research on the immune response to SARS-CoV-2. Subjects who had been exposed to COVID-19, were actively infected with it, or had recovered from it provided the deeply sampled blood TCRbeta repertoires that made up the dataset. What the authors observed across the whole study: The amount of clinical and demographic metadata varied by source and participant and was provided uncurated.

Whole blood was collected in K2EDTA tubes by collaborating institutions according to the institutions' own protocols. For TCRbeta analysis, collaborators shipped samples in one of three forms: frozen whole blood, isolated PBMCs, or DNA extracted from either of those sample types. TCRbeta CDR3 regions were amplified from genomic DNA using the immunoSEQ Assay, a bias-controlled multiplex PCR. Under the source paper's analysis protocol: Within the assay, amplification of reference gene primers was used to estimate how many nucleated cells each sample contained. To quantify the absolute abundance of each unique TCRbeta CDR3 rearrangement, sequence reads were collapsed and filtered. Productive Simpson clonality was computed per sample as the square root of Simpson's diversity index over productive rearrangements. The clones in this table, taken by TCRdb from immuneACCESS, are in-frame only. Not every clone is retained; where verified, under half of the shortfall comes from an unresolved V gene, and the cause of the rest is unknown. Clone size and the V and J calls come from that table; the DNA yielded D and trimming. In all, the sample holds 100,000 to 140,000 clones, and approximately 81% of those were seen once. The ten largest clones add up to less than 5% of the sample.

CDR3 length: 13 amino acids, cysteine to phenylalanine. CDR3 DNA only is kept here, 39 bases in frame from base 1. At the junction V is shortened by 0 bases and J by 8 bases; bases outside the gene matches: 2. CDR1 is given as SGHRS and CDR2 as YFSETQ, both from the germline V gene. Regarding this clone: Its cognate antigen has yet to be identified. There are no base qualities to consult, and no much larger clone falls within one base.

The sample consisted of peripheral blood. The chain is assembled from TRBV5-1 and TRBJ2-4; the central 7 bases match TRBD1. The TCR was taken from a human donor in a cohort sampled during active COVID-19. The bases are TGCGCCAGCAGCTTGGCCCAGGGGGACATTCAGTACTTC. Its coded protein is CASSLAQGDIQYF.